This entry lists 16 T cell receptor beta chains sequenced from one sample in a study of cytomegalovirus exposure and HLA in healthy donors. Using immunoSEQ multiplex PCR, the repertoire was profiled, and TCRdb retains in-frame clones only, with some absent. The profile shows more than 55,000 clones, more than 80% of them singletons. The sequenced sample consisted of PBMCs. The receptors derive from a woman in her late teens or twenties in good health and CMV-seronegative.

CDR3 protein: CAWSPLPGNTIYF. The DNA for the CDR3 is TGTGCCTGGAGCCCTCTTCCTGGAAACACCATATATTTT. The chain links TRBV30 to TRBJ1-3; no clear D. The CDR3 loop spans 13 amino acids. V lost 3 bases, J lost 2 bases, and 8 bases lay in between. Germline-derived CDR1 and CDR2 are GTSNPN and SVGIG (reference sequence).

The gene calls are TRBV27 and TRBJ2-2; TRBD2 matches at 12 bases. V shed 5 bases, J shed 4 bases, and the junction held 11 bases outside the gene matches. This CDR3 is 18 amino acids long. Germline V CDR1 and CDR2: MNHEY, SMNVEV (reference sequence). CDR3 region: CASSVGWTSGTSTGELFF. Written as DNA, the CDR3 is TGTGCCAGCAGTGTCGGGTGGACTAGCGGGACTAGCACCGGGGAGCTGTTTTTT.

This rearrangement joins TRBV11-2 to TRBJ2-1, with TRBD2 matching 14 bases. Germline V lookup: CDR1 SGHAT, CDR2 FQNNGV. The CDR3 runs to 17 residues. V dropped 5 bases and J dropped 6; count of bases not matched to a gene: 9. This CDR3 reads CASSHRLAGGPRNEQFF. CDR3 coding DNA: TGTGCCAGCAGCCACCGACTAGCGGGGGGGCCTCGCAATGAGCAGTTCTTC. Full variable domain (remainder filled in from reference TRBV11-2 and TRBJ2-1): EAGVAQSPRYKIIEKRQSVAFWCNPISGHATLYWYQQILGQGPKLLIQFQNNGVVDDSQLPKDRFSAERLKGVDSTLKIQPAKLEDSAVYLCASSHRLAGGPRNEQFFGPGTRLTVL.

V usage is TRBV10-3 and J usage is TRBJ1-2; D unclear. CDR1 and CDR2 (germline): ENHRY, SYGVKD. This CDR3 spans 17 amino acids. The V end was cut by 0 bases, the J end by 0 bases, with 14 bases between. The CDR3 here is CAISESTMGSANYGYTF. CDR3 in DNA: TGTGCCATCAGTGAGTCGACTATGGGCTCTGCTAACTATGGCTACACCTTC.

V usage is TRBV2 and J usage is TRBJ2-3; 10 bases map to TRBD1. J gave up 2 bases and V 8 bases, and 4 bases lay outside the gene matches. The length of the CDR3 is 14 residues. Germline V gives CDR1 SNHLY, CDR2 FYNNEI. CDR3 DNA sequence: TGTGCCAGCCTAGACAGGGGGCACACAGATACGCAGTATTTT. Protein: CASLDRGHTDTQYF.

The J gene is TRBJ1-4, the V gene TRBV11-2; D is perhaps TRBD1 (6 bases). This CDR3 has 14 amino acids. Deletions cut 3 bases from V and 5 bases from J, with 10 bases between. Germline V lookup: CDR1 SGHAT, CDR2 FQNNGV. CDR3 DNA: TGTGCCAGCAGCTTCGGTCAGGGGAATGAAAAACTGTTTTTT. This codes for CASSFGQGNEKLFF.

The chain couples TRBV28 to TRBJ2-7, with 10 bases fitting TRBD2. The trim removed 6 bases at V and 1 base at J, leaving 6 bases unmatched. Germline V gives CDR1 MDHEN, CDR2 SYDVKM. The CDR3 sequence is 15 residues long. The CDR3 sequence is CASSWTSGSSYEQYF. The CDR3 DNA follows: TGTGCCAGCAGCTGGACTAGCGGTTCGTCCTACGAGCAGTACTTC.

The chain recombines TRBV4-1 with TRBJ2-2; a possible D gene is TRBD1 (5 bases). CDR1 MGHRA and CDR2 YSYEKL come from the germline V gene. This CDR3 has 14 amino acids. V was cut by 4 bases and J by 6 bases, with 12 bases left in between. DNA for the CDR3: TGCGCCAGCAGCCCGAGGCAGGGCCCCGGGGAGCTGTTTTTT. It codes for CASSPRQGPGELFF.

The gene calls are TRBV5-6 and TRBJ1-5; 11 bases map to TRBD1. V trimming: 4 bases; J trimming: 6 bases; junction bases outside the gene matches: 6. CDR1 and CDR2 (germline): SGHDT, YYEEEE. The CDR3 is made up of 15 amino acids. CDR3 sequence: CASSRTGGDGQPQHF. The CDR3 DNA reads TGTGCCAGCAGCCGGACAGGGGGCGACGGTCAGCCCCAGCATTTT. The full variable domain, rest sourced from reference TRBV5-6 and TRBJ1-5, is DAGVTQSPTHLIKTRGQQVTLRCSPKSGHDTVSWYQQALGQGPQFIFQYYEEEERQRGNFPDRFSGHQFPNYSSELNVNALLLGDSALYLCASSRTGGDGQPQHFGDGTRLSIL.

This sequence joins TRBV2 and TRBJ1-1; unclear D gene. CDR3 length: 14 amino acids. The germline V and J ends were trimmed by 4 bases and 2 bases, with 11 bases remaining between them. Germline CDR1 reads SNHLY; CDR2 reads FYNNEI. Here the CDR3 reads CASSGLTHNTEAFF. CDR3 DNA: TGTGCCAGCAGTGGGTTGACACACAACACTGAAGCTTTCTTT.

The chain joins TRBV7-9 to TRBJ2-1; 8 nucleotides align to TRBD1. This CDR3 has 16 residues. Trimming at V came to 5 bases and at J to 1 base, leaving 7 bases not matched to a gene. Germline V lookup: CDR1 SEHNR, CDR2 FQNEAQ (reference sequence). The CDR3, as DNA: TGTGCCAGCAGCCGCGGACAGGGTCGATCCTACAATGAGCAGTTCTTC. Its protein is CASSRGQGRSYNEQFF.

CDR3 in DNA: TGCGCCAGCAGCTTCGGACAGGTGGGGGAGACCCAGTACTTC. Translation: CASSFGQVGETQYF. The chain carries TRBV5-1 and TRBJ2-5; TRBD1 matches at 7 bases. This CDR3 is 14 amino acids long. Looked up from germline, CDR1 is SGHRS and CDR2 is YFSETQ. The V gene end was trimmed by 2 bases and the J gene end by 5 bases; junction bases not matched to a gene: 6.

This chain joins TRBV28 and TRBJ2-7; D call uncertain. This CDR3 region has 12 residues. With 3 bases removed from V and 3 bases from J, the gap between germline ends came to 6 bases. Germline CDR1 MDHEN, CDR2 SYDVKM. The CDR3 loop reads CASSLADYEQYF. CDR3 DNA sequence: TGTGCCAGCAGTTTGGCAGACTACGAGCAGTACTTC.

The rearrangement links TRBV7-2 to TRBJ1-3; 7 nucleotides agree with TRBD1. CDR1 and CDR2 (germline): SGHTA, FQGNSA. V gave up 7 bases and J gave up 2 bases; unmatched junction bases: 5. The CDR3 spans 14 residues. CDR3 protein: CASTLQGTGNTIYF. The CDR3 nucleotides read TGTGCCAGCACCCTACAGGGGACTGGAAACACCATATATTTT.

The V call is TRBV7-6, the J call TRBJ2-5, with 7 positions matching TRBD2. The CDR3 is 14 amino acids. J was trimmed by 1 base and V by 1 base; bases with no gene match: 0. Germline V gene sequence: CDR1 SGHVS, CDR2 FNYEAQ. CDR3: CASSLGGGQETQYF. The CDR3 bases are TGTGCCAGCAGCTTAGGGGGGGGCCAAGAGACCCAGTACTTC.

The V gene is TRBV6-5, the J gene TRBJ2-7; D is unclear. This CDR3 is 11 amino acids long. V was pared by 6 bases and J by 9 bases, with 12 bases between. The germline V gene encodes CDR1 MNHEY and CDR2 SVGAGI. The CDR3 loop reads CASREKWWQYF. The DNA for the CDR3 is TGTGCCAGCAGAGAGAAGTGGTGGCAGTACTTC.